These T cell receptor beta chains were read from a single sample in a study of vaccination effects on CD4 cells after COVID-19. Antigens for these TCRs are unknown. Clones were read by immunoSEQ multiplex PCR, and TCRdb kept only the in-frame ones, dropping some. The sample consists of fewer than 40,000 clones, about 66% of them appearing once. The starting material was CD4+ T cells from PBMCs cultured with HCoV-229E spike peptides, obtained before COVID-19 vaccination. Source of these receptors: a human donor who received a COVID-19 vaccine. CDR3s include the opening cysteine and the closing phenylalanine or tryptophan. D genes are given only for firm matches. Expanded clones get a size class; other rows say once, few or many, or leave the size out.

d_call: .; v_call: TRBV25-1; j_call: TRBJ1-6; clone_size: .; cdr3_nt: TGTGCCAGCAGTGAACAGCCTTATAATTCACCCCTCCACTTT; cdr3_aa: CASSEQPYNSPLHF
d_call: TRBD1; v_call: TRBV7-8; j_call: TRBJ1-6; clone_size: .; cdr3_nt: TGTGCCAGCAGTTGGGACAGATATAATTCACCCCTCCACTTT; cdr3_aa: CASSWDRYNSPLHF
d_call: TRBD1; v_call: TRBV5-1; j_call: TRBJ1-2; clone_size: .; cdr3_nt: TGCGCCAGCAGCCCCCAACCCGGACAGGGCGTTAATGGCTACACCTTC; cdr3_aa: CASSPQPGQGVNGYTF
d_call: .; v_call: TRBV12-5; j_call: TRBJ2-1; clone_size: .; cdr3_nt: TGTGCTAGTGGTTTGCGGGGGGCCGGGGATGAGCAGTTCTTC; cdr3_aa: CASGLRGAGDEQFF
d_call: TRBD1; v_call: TRBV6-6; j_call: TRBJ1-6; clone_size: few; cdr3_nt: TGTGCCAGCAGCAATCCGGGACAGGGCTCTTCACCCCTCCACTTT; cdr3_aa: CASSNPGQGSSPLHF
d_call: .; v_call: TRBV6-5; j_call: TRBJ2-3; clone_size: .; cdr3_nt: TGTGCCAGCAGAATGAGCACAGATACGCAGTATTTT; cdr3_aa: CASRMSTDTQYF
d_call: .; v_call: TRBV2; j_call: TRBJ2-5; clone_size: .; cdr3_nt: TGTGCCAGCAGTGAAGCCGGGACTTCCTCTAAGACCCAGTACTTC; cdr3_aa: CASSEAGTSSKTQYF
d_call: TRBD2; v_call: TRBV27; j_call: TRBJ2-2; clone_size: .; cdr3_nt: TGTGCCAGCAGTTCATCGGGGGGTCGGTTGAACACCGGGGAGCTGTTTTTT; cdr3_aa: CASSSSGGRLNTGELFF
d_call: .; v_call: TRBV3-1/TRBV3-2; j_call: TRBJ2-7; clone_size: .; cdr3_nt: TGTGCCAGCAGCCAAGAATTGACAGCGCTATCCTACGAGCAGTACTTC; cdr3_aa: CASSQELTALSYEQYF
d_call: .; v_call: TRBV20-1; j_call: TRBJ2-1; clone_size: .; cdr3_nt: TGCAGTGCTAGTTCAACCGGGAACAATGAGCAGTTCTTC; cdr3_aa: CSASSTGNNEQFF
d_call: TRBD1; v_call: TRBV7-2; j_call: TRBJ2-1; clone_size: once; cdr3_nt: TGTGCCAGCAGCTTTGACACCGGGACAGGGGGCAATGAGCAGTTCTTC; cdr3_aa: CASSFDTGTGGNEQFF
d_call: TRBD1; v_call: TRBV5-1; j_call: TRBJ1-3; clone_size: once; cdr3_nt: TGCGCCAGCAGCCCCGGACAGGGCAGCTCTGGAAACACCATATATTTT; cdr3_aa: CASSPGQGSSGNTIYF
d_call: TRBD1; v_call: TRBV30; j_call: TRBJ2-3; clone_size: .; cdr3_nt: TGTGCCTGGGACATCGGGACAGGGACGACAGATACGCAGTATTTT; cdr3_aa: CAWDIGTGTTDTQYF
d_call: .; v_call: TRBV30; j_call: TRBJ1-1; clone_size: .; cdr3_nt: TGTGCCTGGGGTGTGGGTGAAGCTTTCTTT; cdr3_aa: CAWGVGEAFF
d_call: TRBD2; v_call: TRBV4-3; j_call: TRBJ2-5; clone_size: .; cdr3_nt: TGCGCCAGCAGCCAAGGGACTAGAGAGACCCAGTACTTC; cdr3_aa: CASSQGTRETQYF
d_call: .; v_call: TRBV6-5; j_call: TRBJ1-2; clone_size: .; cdr3_nt: TGTGCCAGCAGGGCGACAGCCTATGGCTACACCTTC; cdr3_aa: CASRATAYGYTF
d_call: .; v_call: TRBV10-3; j_call: TRBJ1-1; clone_size: few; cdr3_nt: TGTGCCGTTCGAGGCCTGGACACTGAAGCTTTCTTT; cdr3_aa: CAVRGLDTEAFF
d_call: TRBD2; v_call: TRBV7-2; j_call: TRBJ2-7; clone_size: .; cdr3_nt: TGTGCCAGCAGCTTTACCCTCGGGACTAGAAACTTCTCCTACGAGCAGTACTTC; cdr3_aa: CASSFTLGTRNFSYEQYF
d_call: .; v_call: TRBV29-1; j_call: TRBJ1-2; clone_size: few; cdr3_nt: TGCAGCGCGGGGTCGGGGGGCGCTAACTATGGCTACACCTTC; cdr3_aa: CSAGSGGANYGYTF
d_call: .; v_call: TRBV19; j_call: TRBJ2-2; clone_size: .; cdr3_nt: TGTGCCAGTAATCCGACCGTCATGACCGGGGAGCTGTTTTTT; cdr3_aa: CASNPTVMTGELFF